The T cell receptor beta chain under discussion was sequenced for a study of blood T cell repertoires in COVID-19. Assay: immunoSEQ multiplex PCR; the TCRdb copy retains only in-frame clones and omits some. The sample contains approximately 250,000 clones, 88% of which appear only once. The V gene's germline CDR1 is LGHNA and CDR2 YNFKEQ. The CDR3 has 15 amino acids. After removal of 0 bases from V and 2 bases from J, the junction contained 1 base not matched to a gene. The clonotype comes from a woman aged 40 to 50 with acute COVID-19. The chain combines TRBV4-2 with TRBJ2-7; 10 nucleotides line up with TRBD1. The source material was PBMCs or T cells enriched from blood (not recorded which). CDR3 sequence reads: CASSQEGQGTYEQYF. CDR3 nucleotides: TGTGCCAGCAGCCAAGAGGGACAGGGGACCTACGAGCAGTACTTC.